The clone carrying this TCR beta chain was recorded once. As yet, its antigen is unknown. Data came from immunoSEQ multiplex PCR; TCRdb stores just in-frame clones and leaves some out. The sample lists 250,000 to 400,000 clones, roughly 87% seen once, with around 0.96% in the top ten. These data belong to a study of cytomegalovirus exposure and HLA in healthy donors. Germline V gene sequence: CDR1 SGDLS, CDR2 YYNGEE. Trimming took off 7 bases at V and 6 bases at J, with 22 bases between the two ends. The CDR3 consists of 15 residues. Study observations and caveats: Listed as cytomegalovirus-associated were 164 TCR beta chains.

This clonotype was sampled from a man aged 30-40 years in good health and CMV-seronegative. The chain recombines TRBV9 with TRBJ1-1; D remains ambiguous. Sequencing used PBMCs. DNA of the CDR3: TGTGCCAGCGGCTTTAGAGGTCCCCTAGACTCTGAAGCTTTCTTT. Protein sequence: CASGFRGPLDSEAFF.